The 12 T cell receptor beta chains below all came from one sample that was sequenced in a study of CD8+ T cells in alopecia areata. Isolated RNA was reverse transcribed into cDNA used as the sequencing template. Some clones are missing from TCRdb's copy, which holds only in-frame ones; the method was immunoSEQ multiplex PCR. This sample yields some 56,000 clones, of which around 97% are seen a single time; roughly 25% belongs to the top ten. Sequencing was performed on CD8+ T cells sorted from blood, taken at week 0. The receptors come from a human donor with alopecia areata.

This chain uses TRBV4-2 with TRBJ2-2; perhaps TRBD2 as D (5 bases). Germline V lookup: CDR1 LGHNA, CDR2 YNFKEQ. V was shortened by 3 bases and J by 3 bases, with 11 bases between the two germline ends. The CDR3 runs to 15 residues. The CDR3 is CASSQEDGDTGELFF. The CDR3 DNA reads TGTGCCAGCAGCCAGGAGGACGGAGACACCGGGGAGCTGTTTTTT.

The chain uses TRBV5-1 and TRBJ1-2; tentative D call: TRBD1 (5 bases). This CDR3 comprises 15 residues. Germline-derived CDR1 and CDR2 are SGHRS and YFSETQ. V shed 0 bases and J shed 7 bases, with 16 bases lying between them. CDR3 sequence: CASSLAEGYGGGYTF. The CDR3, as DNA: TGCGCCAGCAGCTTGGCGGAGGGGTACGGAGGTGGCTACACCTTC.

The chain joins TRBV29-1 to TRBJ2-2, with 10 bases lining up with TRBD2. With V trimmed by 3 bases and J by 5 bases, 6 bases remained unmatched. The V gene's germline CDR1 is SQVTM and CDR2 ANQGSEA. CDR3 length: 15 amino acids. CDR3 DNA sequence: TGCAGCGTTGAGGTAGCGGGGGGCGTTACCGGGGAGCTGTTTTTT. Protein: CSVEVAGGVTGELFF.

This chain connects TRBV7-2 to TRBJ2-7, with D tentatively TRBD1 or TRBD2 (5 bases each). Germline CDR1 reads SGHTA; CDR2 reads FQGNSA. Trimming took 0 bases from V and 3 from J, leaving 9 bases between them. The CDR3 is 14 amino acids. CDR3 bases: TGTGCCAGCAGCTTAGCTGAGGGGTTCTACGAGCAGTACTTC. Residues: CASSLAEGFYEQYF.

The chain is built from TRBV27 and TRBJ1-5; 7 bases fit TRBD1. The CDR3 is 19 residues long. The J segment lost 0 bases and the V segment lost 6 bases, leaving 17 bases of the junction unmatched. The V gene's germline CDR1 is MNHEY and CDR2 SMNVEV (reference sequence). In nucleotides, the CDR3 is TGTGCCAGCAGACCTAAAGGGACAGACTACACCCATAGCAATCAGCCCCAGCATTTT. Translation gives CASRPKGTDYTHSNQPQHF.

The CDR3 sequence is CASSLEYGTWQPQHF. CDR3 DNA: TGTGCCAGCAGCTTAGAGTATGGAACCTGGCAGCCCCAGCATTTT. The chain joins TRBV7-2 to TRBJ1-5; D is unclear. Germline values: CDR1 SGHTA, CDR2 FQGNSA. The CDR3 is 15 amino acids. V dropped 1 base and J dropped 7 bases, with 14 bases sitting between them.

The table lists this clone with a count of one. This chain uses TRBV29-1 with TRBJ2-1; 8 bases are a match to TRBD2. Germline assignment: CDR1 SQVTM and CDR2 ANQGSEA. Unmatched junction bases numbered 6, after V lost 4 bases and J lost 4 bases. This CDR3 region has 14 residues. CDR3 protein: CSVVRGGIYNEQFF. In nucleotides, the CDR3 is TGCAGCGTTGTCCGGGGGGGTATTTACAATGAGCAGTTCTTC.

The J gene is TRBJ1-6, the V gene TRBV4-3; possibly TRBD1 for D (5 bases). The CDR3 sequence is 19 residues long. The V gene lost 4 bases and the J gene lost 7 bases, with 26 bases spanning the gap. Germline CDR1 reads LGHNA; CDR2 reads YSLEER. The CDR3 bases are TGCGCCAGCAGCCCCAGTCCCGGGACGGGTTTGGGGCGCAATTCACCCCTCCACTTT. Amino acids: CASSPSPGTGLGRNSPLHF.

V gene TRBV6-6 combines with J gene TRBJ2-3, with D tentatively TRBD2 (6 bases). Deletions cut 2 bases from V and 2 bases from J, with 11 bases between. The CDR3 sequence is 15 residues long. Per germline, CDR1 MNHNY and CDR2 SVGAGI (reference sequence). In nucleotides, the CDR3 is TGTGCCAGCAGTTACACGCGGGGTTACACAGATACGCAGTATTTT. This gives the protein CASSYTRGYTDTQYF.

The chain carries TRBV9 and TRBJ2-7; D is perhaps TRBD1 or TRBD2 (5 bases each). Trimming took off 6 bases at V and 3 bases at J, with 13 bases between the two ends. The CDR3 loop spans 13 amino acids. CDR1 and CDR2 (germline): SGDLS, YYNGEE. DNA of the CDR3: TGTGCCAGCAAAAGAGGGGTGATCTACGAGCAGTACTTC. Encoded protein: CASKRGVIYEQYF.

This chain links TRBV19 with TRBJ1-5; D unclear. The V and J ends lost 5 bases and 7 bases respectively, with 9 bases between them. CDR1 is LNHDA and CDR2 is SQIVND in the germline V gene (reference sequence). The CDR3 contains 12 residues. CDR3 region: CASSSVEQPQHF. Written as DNA, the CDR3 is TGTGCCAGTAGTTCGGTGGAACAGCCCCAGCATTTT.

This chain connects TRBV6-5 to TRBJ2-3; 11 nucleotides line up with TRBD2. Germline CDR1 reads MNHEY; CDR2 reads SVGAGI. V lost 4 bases and J lost 4; bases outside the gene matches: 4. The CDR3 is made up of 15 amino acids. The CDR3 here is CASSSRLAGPDTQYF. In DNA form, the CDR3 reads TGTGCCAGCAGTTCACGACTAGCGGGACCAGATACGCAGTATTTT.